One T cell receptor beta chain is described in this entry. What it binds is not known. Measured with immunoSEQ multiplex PCR; TCRdb has only the in-frame clones, and not every one. The table has 95,000 to 150,000 clones, roughly 90% seen once. This sample was included in a study of T cell responses to AZD1222 COVID-19 vaccine. General study points: Of the AZD1222 recipients, only 5 or 6 were seropositive at baseline. Dominant at 160-218 and 743-854, vaccine-associated CD4 TCRs also spanned spike. Reports indicate that nearly half of spike-specific TCRs are directed at unmutated variant regions.

This CDR3 has 12 residues. V was trimmed by 4 bases and J by 6 bases, leaving 6 bases between them. Germline values: CDR1 SNHLY, CDR2 FYNNEI. Specimen: peripheral blood, collected on day 0 of AZD1222 vaccination. V gene TRBV2 combines with J gene TRBJ2-2; no clear D. The sequence came from an adult in good health. The CDR3 loop is CASSGSAGELFF. CDR3 coding DNA: TGTGCCAGCAGTGGGTCGGCCGGGGAGCTGTTTTTT.